Reported below is one T cell receptor (beta chain). What it binds is not known. The source of the sample is a study of response to subunit inactivated influenza vaccine. General observations from the study: Researchers suggested that each seasonal influenza vaccination recruits few new T cells.

TCRdb itself ran the RT-PCR reads through MiXCR, one entry per CDR3 protein. Among about 190,000 distinct CDR3 sequences, about an eighth were seen once, and the ten largest hold about 26%. The CDR3 contains 16 residues. Germline loops: CDR1 MGHRA, CDR2 YSYEKL. The receptor was isolated from a man aged 45-65 years who received an inactivated influenza vaccine. The sequencing used CD8+ T cells sorted from PBMCs, collected about 5 days after vaccination. The chain is built from TRBV4-1 and TRBJ2-1; possibly TRBD1 for D (5 bases). With the DNA end fitting TRBJ2-7 better, the J assignment may be wrong. The CDR3 DNA reads TGCGCCAGCAGCCCAGGGCCCGTAAATCCCTACAATGAGCAGTACTTC. Its protein product is CASSPGPVNPYNEQYF.